These 15 T cell receptor beta chains came from one sample sequenced in a study of shared clonotypes between healthy human individuals. Assay used: immunoSEQ multiplex PCR; TCRdb lists only in-frame clones, some missing. The sample records around 2,000,000 clones, 85% to 95% being singletons. The naive CD8 subset, CD45RO-negative cells positively selected for CCR7, excluded terminally differentiated effector memory CD45RA+ cells. Source material: naive CD8+ T cells from PBMCs. These receptors were taken from a man aged 18 to 30 in good health. Some clones in this sample may be carry-over from other donors' samples.

In the case of this clone: One junction end does not reproduce the germline sequence, and a read error may be involved. The J gene is TRBJ2-2, the V gene TRBV29-1; D is possibly TRBD1 (5 bases). Germline values: CDR1 SQVTM, CDR2 ANQGSEA. The CDR3 contains 14 residues. The CDR3 spells CSVQDSLNTGELFF. CDR3 coding DNA: TGCAGCGTTCAAGACAGCCTTAACACCGGGGAGCTGTTTTTT.

This chain uses TRBV29-1 with TRBJ2-5, with TRBD1 matching over 9 bases. J lost 5 bases, V lost 7 bases, and 14 bases had no gene match. CDR3 length: 15 residues. CDR1 is SQVTM and CDR2 is ANQGSEA in the germline V gene. The CDR3 loop is CSARPRDRARETQYF. In DNA, the CDR3 is TGCAGCGCCAGACCCCGGGACAGGGCGAGGGAGACCCAGTACTTC.

The chain employs TRBV28 and TRBJ1-2; D call uncertain. Germline V gene sequence: CDR1 MDHEN, CDR2 SYDVKM. The CDR3 totals 12 residues. V lost 5 bases and J 4 bases, leaving 8 bases between the germline ends. The CDR3 spells CASSPLFYGYTF. The CDR3 region has the DNA TGTGCCAGCAGTCCCCTATTCTATGGCTACACCTTC.

The chain uses TRBV10-2 and TRBJ2-3; TRBD2 aligns across 9 bases. Looked up from germline, CDR1 is WSHSY and CDR2 is SAAADI. The length of the CDR3 is 15 residues. After removal of 4 bases from V and 2 bases from J, the junction contained 4 bases not matched to a gene. The CDR3 nucleotides are TGCGCCAGCAGTGGGCTAGCGGGAATCACAGATACGCAGTATTTT. Protein: CASSGLAGITDTQYF.

This chain connects TRBV27 to TRBJ2-5; D unresolved. Germline CDR1 MNHEY, CDR2 SMNVEV (reference sequence). The CDR3 runs to 13 residues. Trimming left V 5 bases short and J 0 bases short, with 7 bases between. CDR3 sequence (DNA): TGTGCCAGCAGTCTCACGTACCAAGAGACCCAGTACTTC. Translation gives CASSLTYQETQYF.

The chain joins TRBV7-2 to TRBJ2-7, with TRBD2 matching 9 bases. Germline V gene sequence: CDR1 SGHTA, CDR2 FQGNSA. With 5 bases clipped from V and 4 bases from J, the junction kept 9 bases outside the gene matches. The CDR3 length is 15 residues. CDR3 protein: CASSPIAGVGYEQYF. CDR3 sequence (DNA): TGTGCCAGCAGCCCAATAGCGGGAGTCGGGTACGAGCAGTACTTC.

The chain is built from TRBV6-5 and TRBJ2-1, with D possibly matching TRBD2 (5 bases). CDR3 length: 15 residues. The germline V gene encodes CDR1 MNHEY and CDR2 SVGAGI. Trimming took 5 bases from V and 3 from J, leaving 14 bases between them. The CDR3 spells CASSGHSEYYNEQFF. CDR3 coding DNA: TGTGCCAGCAGTGGCCATAGCGAGTACTACAATGAGCAGTTCTTC.

The chain links TRBV28 to TRBJ2-1; 10 nucleotides agree with TRBD2. The V and J ends lost 6 bases and 3 bases, in that order; junction bases with no gene match: 5. CDR1 is MDHEN, CDR2 SYDVKM, per germline. This CDR3 contains 15 residues. CDR3 DNA sequence: TGTGCCAGCAGAGCAGGACTAGCGGTCTACAATGAGCAGTTCTTC. Translated, it gives CASRAGLAVYNEQFF.

The V gene is TRBV7-2, the J gene TRBJ2-7, with 11 bases fitting TRBD2. Germline CDR1 is SGHTA and CDR2 is FQGNSA. With 6 bases clipped from V and 3 bases from J, the junction kept 7 bases outside the gene matches. CDR3 size: 15 residues. CDR3 residues: CASSFRTSGFYEQYF. The CDR3 DNA reads as TGTGCCAGCAGTTTTCGGACTAGCGGGTTCTACGAGCAGTACTTC.

The chain links TRBV13 to TRBJ2-3; weak D call: TRBD1 (5 bases). Trimming left V 4 bases short and J 0 bases short, with 20 bases between. Per germline, CDR1 PRHDT and CDR2 FYEKMQ (reference sequence). This CDR3 has 18 amino acids. Written as DNA, the CDR3 is TGTGCCAGCAGCTCTTGGGGCCACACCGAGAAGAGCACAGATACGCAGTATTTT. This translates into CASSSWGHTEKSTDTQYF.

The chain employs TRBV7-8 and TRBJ2-2, with 13 bases lining up with TRBD2. Germline V CDR1 and CDR2: SGHVS, FQNEAQ. The CDR3 contains 20 residues. V trimming: 7 bases; J trimming: 3 bases; junction bases outside the gene matches: 17. The CDR3 DNA reads TGTGCCAGCATCCCGCTGGGACTAGCGGGATCGCGCCCTTACACCGGGGAGCTGTTTTTT. It specifies CASIPLGLAGSRPYTGELFF.

The CDR3, as DNA: TGCAGCGTTGGGGACAGGGTCGAGCAGTACTTC. It encodes CSVGDRVEQYF. The chain joins TRBV29-1 to TRBJ2-7; 9 bases align to TRBD1. The CDR3 is 11 residues long. CDR1 and CDR2 from the germline V gene are SQVTM and ANQGSEA. The junction had 1 base not matched to a gene; V was cut back by 4 bases and J by 6 bases.

The V and J genes are TRBV9 and TRBJ2-2, with D perhaps matching TRBD1 (6 bases). Germline CDR1 SGDLS, CDR2 YYNGEE. Trimming removed 4 bases at V and 0 bases at J, with 10 bases between. This CDR3 spans 15 amino acids. For the CDR3, the DNA is TGTGCCAGCAGCTCAGGGGTCTCGAACACCGGGGAGCTGTTTTTT. Protein: CASSSGVSNTGELFF.

The chain carries TRBV9 and TRBJ2-2; TRBD2 matches 11 bases. The CDR3 totals 15 residues. V gave up 3 bases and J gave up 6 bases; unmatched junction bases: 4. CDR1 is SGDLS and CDR2 is YYNGEE in the germline V gene. CDR3 DNA: TGTGCCAGCAGCGGACGGACTAGCGGGCCCGGGGAGCTGTTTTTT. It specifies CASSGRTSGPGELFF.

The chain carries TRBV14 and TRBJ1-2; TRBD1 might be the D (6 bases). V was clipped by 0 bases and J by 5 bases, with 10 bases between them. CDR1 is SGHDN, CDR2 FVKESK, per germline. The CDR3 runs to 14 residues. As DNA, the CDR3 is TGTGCCAGCAGCCAAGATTTCGGGACATATGGCTACACCTTC. Residues: CASSQDFGTYGYTF. The full variable domain, rest sourced from reference TRBV14 and TRBJ1-2, is EAGVTQFPSHSVIEKGQTVTLRCDPISGHDNLYWYRRVMGKEIKFLLHFVKESKQDESGMPNNRFLAERTGGTYSTLKVQPAELEDSGVYFCASSQDFGTYGYTFGSGTRLTVV.